This note documents a single T cell receptor beta chain sequence. No antigen is known for it. Study results and caveats: Greatest tumor Treg TCR overlap was with tumor naive CD4+ cells. The TCR gene usage of tumor memory CD4+ T cells clustered together with blood and lymph node memory CD4+ cells and with lymph node naive CD4+ cells.

Memory CD4+ cells were defined as CD4+CD45RO+CD25-. After constant-region reverse-primer amplification, full-length variable regions underwent semi-nested PCR with Nested Universal Primer A. MiXCR, applied by TCRdb to the 5' RACE reads, yields one record per CDR3 protein. The sample lists about 41,000 distinct CDR3 sequences, around 30% occurring once. The TCR was taken from a female donor with breast cancer. The source material was memory CD4+ T cells sorted from a lymph node. Subset indicated: memory CD4+ T cells, CD4+CD45RO+CD25-.

CDR3 region: CASSLGPSSQHF. The CDR3 DNA sequence: TGTGCCAGCAGCTTGGGCCCATCTTCCCAGCATTTT. This chain joins TRBV5-6 and TRBJ1-5; D gene uncertain. This CDR3 has 12 amino acids. Trimming pared 0 bases from V and 11 bases from J, leaving 9 bases between. Germline CDR1 and CDR2: SGHDT and YYEEEE.